The 2 T cell receptor beta chains below all came from one sample that was sequenced in a study of human thymus T cells. Profiling relied on immunoSEQ multiplex PCR, and the TCRdb table lists in-frame clones only, not all of them. The sample lists around 120,000 clones, about 93% occurring once. Resections that were taken during corrective heart surgery supplied the thymus tissue. Input material: thymus tissue. Receptor source: a boy younger than two with a congenital heart defect but otherwise immunologically healthy.

V is TRBV11-2 and J is TRBJ2-7; D remains ambiguous. Germline lookup yields CDR1 SGHAT and CDR2 FQNNGV. V gave up 3 bases and J gave up 6 bases, with 12 bases separating them. The CDR3 length is 13 residues. The CDR3 DNA reads TGTGCCAGCAGCTTTCAAGGGAATCCCGAGCAGTACTTC. It encodes CASSFQGNPEQYF. Combining the CDR3 with reference TRBV11-2 and TRBJ2-7 gives the whole variable domain EAGVAQSPRYKIIEKRQSVAFWCNPISGHATLYWYQQILGQGPKLLIQFQNNGVVDDSQLPKDRFSAERLKGVDSTLKIQPAKLEDSAVYLCASSFQGNPEQYFGPGTRLTVT.

Only one count was recorded for this clone. J is TRBJ2-7 and V is TRBV28, with TRBD2 matching over 13 bases. Trimming cost V 3 bases and J 3 bases; bases outside gene matches: 11. CDR3 size: 18 residues. In germline, CDR1 is MDHEN, CDR2 SYDVKM. CDR3 nucleotides: TGTGCCAGCAGTTTCTGGGGACTAGCGGGGACACTCGACTACGAGCAGTACTTC. Its translation is CASSFWGLAGTLDYEQYF.